This T cell receptor (beta chain) was found in a study of blood T cell repertoires in COVID-19. Trimming pared 4 bases from V and 0 bases from J, leaving 13 bases between. This CDR3 has 16 amino acids. Per the germline V gene, CDR1 is LNHDA and CDR2 is SQIVND (reference sequence). The method was immunoSEQ multiplex PCR; TCRdb's version includes in-frame clones alone and lacks a portion of them. The table shows some 390,000 clones, with around 87% occurring only once. The receptor was derived from a woman aged 55-70 years with COVID-19, enrolled during active disease. V is TRBV19 and J is TRBJ1-5; perhaps TRBD1 as D (5 bases). Sample: peripheral blood. The DNA of the CDR3 is TGTGCCAGTAGTACGAGACAGCCTTATAGCAATCAGCCCCAGCATTTT. Amino acid sequence: CASSTRQPYSNQPQHF.